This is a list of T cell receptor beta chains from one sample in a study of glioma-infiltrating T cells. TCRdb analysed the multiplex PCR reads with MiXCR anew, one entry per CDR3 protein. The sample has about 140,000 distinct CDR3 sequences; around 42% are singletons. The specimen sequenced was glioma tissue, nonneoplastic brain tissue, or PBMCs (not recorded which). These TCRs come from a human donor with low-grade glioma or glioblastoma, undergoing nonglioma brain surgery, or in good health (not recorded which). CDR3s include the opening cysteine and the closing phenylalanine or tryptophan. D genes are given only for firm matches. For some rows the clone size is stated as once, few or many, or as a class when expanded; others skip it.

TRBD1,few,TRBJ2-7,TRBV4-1,CASSHPGQGREQYF,TGCGCCAGCAGCCATCCGGGACAGGGTAGGGAGCAGTACTTC
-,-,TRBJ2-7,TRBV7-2,CASSLRGSDEQYF,TGTGCCAGCAGCTTAAGAGGTTCGGACGAGCAGTACTTC
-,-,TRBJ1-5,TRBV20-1,CSARASGGGRTVSQPQHF,TGCAGTGCTAGAGCCAGCGGGGGGGGGCGGACCGTGTCTCAGCCCCAGCATTTT
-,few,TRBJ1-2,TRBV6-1,CASSNTGSGSGYTF,TGTGCCAGCAGCAACACGGGCTCCGGCTCTGGCTACACCTTC
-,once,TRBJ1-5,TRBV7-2,CASSLGTGRNKGQPQHF,TGTGCCAGCAGCTTGGGCACAGGGAGGAATAAGGGGCAGCCCCAGCATTTT
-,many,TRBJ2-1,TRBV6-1,CASGPVDQFF,TGTGCCAGTGGGCCCGTAGATCAGTTCTTC
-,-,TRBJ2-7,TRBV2,CASSIGGGSSYEQYF,TGTGCCAGCAGTATAGGTGGAGGGAGCTCCTACGAGCAGTACTTC
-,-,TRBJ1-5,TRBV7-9,CASSLGGFQPQHF,TGTGCCAGCAGCCTGGGGGGGTTTCAGCCCCAGCATTTT
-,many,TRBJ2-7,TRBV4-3,CASSQTRISSYEQYF,TGCGCCAGCAGCCAGACACGTATCAGCTCCTACGAGCAGTACTTC
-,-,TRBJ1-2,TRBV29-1,CSVQGSVSDGYTF,TGCAGCGTACAGGGTTCGGTGTCGGATGGCTACACCTTC
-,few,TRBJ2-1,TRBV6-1,CASSEAPGSPYNEQFF,TGTGCCAGCAGTGAAGCGCCCGGGTCCCCCTACAATGAGCAGTTCTTC
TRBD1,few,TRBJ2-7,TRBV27,CASSSNRGSSYEQYF,TGTGCCAGCAGTTCTAACAGGGGAAGCTCCTACGAGCAGTACTTC
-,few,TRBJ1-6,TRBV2,CASSRSGHNSPLHF,TGTGCCAGCAGCCGGTCTGGGCATAATTCACCCCTCCACTTT
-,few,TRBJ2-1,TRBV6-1,CASSRGKYNEQFF,TGTGCCAGCAGCAGGGGAAAATACAATGAGCAGTTCTTC
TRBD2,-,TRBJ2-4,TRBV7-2,CASSLVSSGGKNIQYF,TGTGCCAGCAGCTTAGTTTCTAGCGGGGGGAAAAACATTCAGTACTTC
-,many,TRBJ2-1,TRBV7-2,CASSQTPGKYNEQFF,TGTGCCAGCAGCCAGACCCCAGGGAAATACAATGAGCAGTTCTTC
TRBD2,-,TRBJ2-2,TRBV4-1,CASSQVSGRTGELFF,TGCGCCAGCAGCCAAGTAAGCGGGAGAACCGGGGAGCTGTTTTTT
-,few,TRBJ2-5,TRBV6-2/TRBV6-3,CASSYDRLDGTETQYF,TGTGCCAGCAGTTACGACAGACTAGATGGGACGGAGACCCAGTACTTC
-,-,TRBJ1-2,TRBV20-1,CSARDDRLGYTF,TGCAGTGCTAGAGATGACAGGCTGGGCTACACCTTC